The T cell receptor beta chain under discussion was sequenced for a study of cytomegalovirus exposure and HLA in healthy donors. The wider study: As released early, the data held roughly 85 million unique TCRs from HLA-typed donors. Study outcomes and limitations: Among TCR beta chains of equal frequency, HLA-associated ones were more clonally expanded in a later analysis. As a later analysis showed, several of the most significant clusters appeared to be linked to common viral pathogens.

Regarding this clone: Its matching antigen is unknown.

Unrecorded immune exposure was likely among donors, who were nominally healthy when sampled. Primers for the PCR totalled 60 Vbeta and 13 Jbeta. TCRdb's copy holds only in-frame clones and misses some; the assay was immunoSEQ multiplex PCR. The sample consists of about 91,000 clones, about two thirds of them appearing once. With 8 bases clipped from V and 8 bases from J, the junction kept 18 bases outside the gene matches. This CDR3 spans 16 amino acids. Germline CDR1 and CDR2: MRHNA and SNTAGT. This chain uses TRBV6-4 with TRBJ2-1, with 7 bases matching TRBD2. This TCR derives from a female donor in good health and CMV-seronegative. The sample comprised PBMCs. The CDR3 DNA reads TGTGCCAGCTCCCCCCGAGCTGGGGGAGGGAAGGATGAGCAGTTCTTC. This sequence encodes CASSPRAGGGKDEQFF.